The T cell receptor beta chain described here comes from a study of blood T cells in healthy people across ages. Study-wide findings and caveats: The unsorted PBMCs prevented any conclusive comparison of naive versus antigen-experienced cells. Estimates drawn from one million T cells were deemed to understate diversity. Age advanced and TCR beta diversity per million T cells fell, roughly linearly.

Notes on this clonotype: Its specificity is unknown.

The second PCR ran about 6 to 12 cycles with a sample-barcoded 5' primer and J-beta primers. Individual samples furnished no less than 3 million CDR3-containing paired-end reads apiece. TCRdb reprocessed the 5' RACE reads via MiXCR and lists one record per CDR3 protein. The sample has about 650,000 distinct CDR3 sequences; less than 40% are singletons. The source of this sequence is a woman of 80 years or more in good health. Sequencing input: blood.

The CDR3 bases are TGTGCCAGTACCGACAGGGCAGGGGCAGGCAATCAGCCCCAGCATTTT. Translating it yields CASTDRAGAGNQPQHF. V usage is TRBV19 and J usage is TRBJ1-5; the match to TRBD1 covers 7 bases. V gave up 7 bases and J gave up 2 bases; unmatched junction bases: 11. Germline V CDR1 and CDR2: LNHDA, SQIVND (reference sequence). The CDR3 totals 16 residues.